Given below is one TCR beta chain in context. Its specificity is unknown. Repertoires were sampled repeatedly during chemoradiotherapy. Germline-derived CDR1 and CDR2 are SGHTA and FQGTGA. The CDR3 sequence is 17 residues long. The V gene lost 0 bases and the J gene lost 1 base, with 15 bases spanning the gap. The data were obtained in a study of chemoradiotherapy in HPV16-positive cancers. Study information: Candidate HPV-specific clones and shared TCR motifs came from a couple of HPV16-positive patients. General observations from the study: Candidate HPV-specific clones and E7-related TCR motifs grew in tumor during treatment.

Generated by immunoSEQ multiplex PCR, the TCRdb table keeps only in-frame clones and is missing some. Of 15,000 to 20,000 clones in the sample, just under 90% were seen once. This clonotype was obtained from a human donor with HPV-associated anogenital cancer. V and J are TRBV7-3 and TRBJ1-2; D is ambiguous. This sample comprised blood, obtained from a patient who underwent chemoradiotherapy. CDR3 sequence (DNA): TGTGCCAGCAGCTTAACACCCACAGAGACCGTTAACTATGGCTACACCTTC. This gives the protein CASSLTPTETVNYGYTF.